These T cell receptor beta chains were read from a single sample in a study of blood T cell repertoires in COVID-19. TCRdb keeps only in-frame clones here, not all; method: immunoSEQ multiplex PCR. The data hold about 400,000 clones, with roughly 85% observed a single time. The sequenced material came from PBMCs or T cells enriched from blood (not recorded which). The source is a young woman with acute COVID-19. Both conserved end residues are part of each CDR3. Fields, in order: V gene, CDR3 protein.

>TRBV6-5
CASSGQTNYGYTF
>TRBV28
CASVTGTSFVDGYTF
>TRBV3-1/TRBV3-2
CASSPLQGNFYGYTF
>TRBV9
CASSVVARMNTEAFF
>TRBV4-1
CASSQPSPDTQYF
>TRBV18
CASSPGAGGADTQYF
>TRBV20-1
CSASRGSEQYF
>TRBV28
CASSPPREAGELFF
>TRBV2
CASSPRAEGGGPQHF
>TRBV2
CASTVDYYNSPLHF
>TRBV18
CASSPGQGITDTQYF
>TRBV4-3
CASSQGGLATYEQYF
>TRBV28
CASSPLLFWGQEKLFF
>TRBV7-2
CASSGGTAGVYEQYF
>TRBV3-1/TRBV3-2
CASSPLGGGGLSDTQYF
>TRBV27
CASSLYRGTETQYF
>TRBV10-3
CAIRDEGTEAFF
>TRBV28
CASSLTEGGIEQFF
>TRBV4-1
CASSRGRASSGNTIYF
>TRBV2
CAILGADTEAFF
>TRBV28
CASSQAGPYEQYF
>TRBV5-5
CASSPSPNQPQHF
>TRBV28
CASRGVGQGFHGYTF
>TRBV12-2
CASRLVFFQETQYF
>TRBV19
CASSMSRGWGSNQPQHF
>TRBV7-3
CASSLMAGRDSPLHF
>TRBV27
CASRIPGQGRYEQYF
>TRBV30
CAWSRRAPEQFF
>TRBV28
CASTDPRQGHEKLFF
>TRBV18
CASSPSPGPIDTQYF
>TRBV18
CASSLGTGNNQPQHF
>TRBV6-5
CASSYSFRGSYEQYF
>TRBV6-5
CASSQRQRNTEAFF
>TRBV2
CASSEALAYGYTF
>TRBV3-1/TRBV3-2
CASSQGPGLAGSNEQFF
>TRBV28
CASSWGDRVHEQYF
>TRBV5-4
CASSQTGVTTEAFF
>TRBV12-3/TRBV12-4
CASGWTGRQPQHF
>TRBV4-3
CASSQEVQNEKLFF
>TRBV7-2
CASSFVAQETQYF
>TRBV3-1/TRBV3-2
CASRERESGEQYF
>TRBV7-2
CASSSRDRGSFGYTF
>TRBV27
CASGTGWGTNEKLFF
>TRBV5-6
CASSLGGYGYTF
>TRBV5-4
CASSSKNTYEQYF
>TRBV4-3
CASSQVGTGFDTQYF
>TRBV3-1/TRBV3-2
CASSQERDTGTYTGELFF